This T cell receptor (beta chain) was sequenced in a study of cytomegalovirus exposure and HLA in healthy donors. Findings of the study overall: Association of a missense DCLRE1C variant with TCR beta V- and J-gene trimming was reported in a later analysis. In a later analysis, HLA-associated beta chains showed higher expansion and lower generation probabilities than comparable chains.

In regard to this clone: What it binds is unknown.

PCR amplification relied on 60 Vbeta primers (plus 13 Jbeta primers). TCRdb's table, derived via immunoSEQ multiplex PCR, lists solely in-frame clones and lacks some. The data hold about 15,000 clones, with about 64% observed a single time. Germline-derived CDR1 and CDR2 are ENHRY and SYGVKD. The CDR3 extends over 14 amino acids. The ends lost 10 bases at V and 3 bases at J; junction bases unmatched: 7. Sequencing was performed on PBMCs. This chain links TRBV10-3 with TRBJ1-1, with 11 bases aligning to TRBD1. This sequence was found in a woman in her 50s in good health and CMV-seropositive. The CDR3 sequence is CATGTGGPDTEAFF. The DNA for the CDR3 is TGTGCCACAGGGACAGGGGGGCCGGACACTGAAGCTTTCTTT.